Following are 6 T cell receptor beta chains from one sample sequenced in a study of CD8 T cells in ankylosing spondylitis. Study outcomes and limitations: Blood of patients with ankylosing spondylitis appeared to be characterized by a TCR beta motif of eight highly homologous variants.

These receptors are not linked to any known antigen. TCRdb fed the 5' RACE reads into MiXCR, producing one record per CDR3 protein. The data contain about 540,000 distinct CDR3 sequences, 12% of them seen just once; the ten biggest clones take up 6.8%. The specimen sequenced was blood, either unsorted or a sorted T cell fraction (not recorded which). The origin of the receptors is a male donor with ankylosing spondylitis.

In this sample, this clonotype turned up a few times. The V and J genes are TRBV20-1 and TRBJ1-1; D is perhaps TRBD1 (5 bases). The CDR3 extends over 12 amino acids. Trimming pared 4 bases from V and 6 bases from J, leaving 12 bases between. Germline V lookup: CDR1 DFQATT, CDR2 SNEGSKA (reference sequence). The CDR3 nucleotides read TGCAGTGCTACAGGGCCAAGATCTGAAGCTTTCTTT. Its protein is CSATGPRSEAFF.

The chain uses TRBV29-1 and TRBJ1-1, with 9 bases identical to TRBD1. The CDR3 covers 12 residues. V shed 5 bases, J shed 5 bases, and the junction held 3 bases outside the gene matches. In germline, CDR1 is SQVTM, CDR2 ANQGSEA. The CDR3 sequence is CSVSTGGTEAFF. CDR3 in DNA: TGCAGCGTTTCGACAGGGGGGACTGAAGCTTTCTTT.

This chain joins TRBV29-1 and TRBJ1-1; 9 nucleotides line up with TRBD1. V dropped 5 bases and J dropped 4; count of bases not matched to a gene: 5. The CDR3 totals 13 residues. Germline CDR1 is SQVTM and CDR2 is ANQGSEA. The CDR3 DNA is TGCAGCGTTAAGGGGACAGGGTTCACTGAAGCTTTCTTT. Its translation: CSVKGTGFTEAFF.

The rearrangement uses TRBV18 and TRBJ1-5; 7 nucleotides line up with TRBD1. The V gene end was trimmed by 8 bases and the J gene end by 0 bases; junction bases not matched to a gene: 4. Germline V gives CDR1 KGHSH, CDR2 LQKENI. The CDR3 contains 14 residues. The CDR3 reads CASGGGNSNQPQHF. The CDR3 region has the DNA TGTGCCAGCGGAGGGGGCAATAGCAATCAGCCCCAGCATTTT.

At least ten counts were recorded for this clonotype. The chain combines TRBV5-1 with TRBJ1-1; the D is unclear. Germline V gene lookup returns CDR1 SGHRS and CDR2 YFSETQ. There are 14 residues in the CDR3. Trimming took off 5 bases at V and 1 base at J, with 12 bases between the two ends. The CDR3 sequence is CASRPSLQNTEAFF. The CDR3 coding sequence is TGCGCCAGCAGGCCGAGCTTACAGAACACTGAAGCTTTCTTT.

This clonotype occurred a few times. The rearrangement uses TRBV7-9 and TRBJ2-3; D is perhaps TRBD1 or TRBD2 (7 bases each). The CDR3 has 14 residues. V was clipped by 5 bases and J by 5 bases, with 14 bases between them. Germline loops: CDR1 SEHNR, CDR2 FQNEAQ (reference sequence). The CDR3 region has the DNA TGTGCCAGCAGCCTGCCCAGGGGGGGAGATACGCAGTATTTT. Translated, it gives CASSLPRGGDTQYF.